There are a few counts of the clone carrying this TCR beta chain. The antigen is not known. Germline CDR1 and CDR2: SGHKS and YYEKEE (reference sequence). This CDR3 region has 14 residues. Germline trimming cut 2 bases from V and 4 bases from J; bases unmatched to any gene: 2. These data come from a study of response to subunit inactivated influenza vaccine. TCRdb re-derived calls from the RT-PCR reads in MiXCR, one entry per CDR3 protein. The sample has fewer than 650,000 distinct CDR3 sequences, over 10% seen once. Study-wide results and caveats: Authors proposed each seasonal influenza vaccination draws in few new T cells.

This sequence joins TRBV5-5 and TRBJ2-2; 7 bases are shared with TRBD1. The material was PBMCs from blood, obtained roughly 45 days after vaccination. The clonotype comes from a man aged 50 to 59 who received an inactivated influenza vaccine. CDR3 residues: CASSFPGGTGELFF. DNA for the CDR3: TGTGCCAGCAGCTTTCCAGGGGGCACCGGGGAGCTGTTTTTT.